This entry is about one TCR beta chain. Its antigen is not identified. This sample was included in a study of radiotherapy plus CTLA-4 blockade in lung cancer. As for the study in general: Objective response was observed in about 19% of patients, and disease control in 31%. The study's findings and limits: Following radiotherapy plus ipilimumab, tumor-derived TCR clones expanded in the blood. According to reports, early shifts in blood T cell clones, alongside interferon-beta, forecast response most accurately.

V lost 4 bases to trimming and J lost 0 bases, with 12 bases between them. Germline lookup yields CDR1 SNHLY and CDR2 FYNNEI. The CDR3 spans 16 residues. Those with chemo-refractory metastatic non-small-cell lung cancer were treated with focal radiation combined with CTLA-4 blockade using ipilimumab. TCRdb keeps only in-frame clones here, not all; method: immunoSEQ multiplex PCR. The sample lists about 38,000 clones; around 79% were seen once. The sequence came from a human donor with non-small cell lung cancer who had stable disease on radiotherapy plus ipilimumab. The sequences come from peripheral blood, collected from a patient treated with radiotherapy plus ipilimumab. The rearrangement uses TRBV2 and TRBJ2-2; D possibly corresponds to TRBD1 (5 bases). The CDR3 protein is CASSALTATNTGELFF. Here the CDR3 DNA reads TGTGCCAGCAGTGCCCTGACAGCAACGAACACCGGGGAGCTGTTTTTT.